Below are 3 T cell receptor beta chains sequenced from a single sample in a study of blood T cell repertoires in COVID-19. Assay: immunoSEQ multiplex PCR; the TCRdb copy retains only in-frame clones and omits some. The table lists 80,000 to 100,000 clones, around 90% of them singletons. The source material was peripheral blood. Receptors originate from a human donor with active COVID-19. The donor label of this sample is uncertain.

This chain joins TRBV9 and TRBJ2-2, with D perhaps matching TRBD2 (5 bases). V was cut by 5 bases and J by 0 bases, with 11 bases left in between. Germline V gene sequence: CDR1 SGDLS, CDR2 YYNGEE. The CDR3 is 15 residues long. CDR3 loop: CASSGGLANTGELFF. CDR3 sequence (DNA): TGTGCCAGCAGTGGAGGTTTGGCGAACACCGGGGAGCTGTTTTTT.

A word on this clone: Other DNA sequences in this specimen translate into the identical CDR3. The gene calls are TRBV3-1 (or the pseudogene TRBV3-2) and TRBJ2-5, with D tentatively TRBD2 (5 bases). Trimming removed 4 bases from V and 1 base from J, with 7 bases in between. Germline values: CDR1 LGHDT, CDR2 YNNKEL (reference sequence). The length of the CDR3 is 13 residues. The DNA for the CDR3 is TGTGCCAGCAGCCCTGGACTCCAAGAGACCCAGTACTTC. Amino acid sequence: CASSPGLQETQYF.

V is TRBV6-5 and J is TRBJ1-2; 9 bases align to TRBD1. The CDR3 is 14 amino acids. The germline CDR1 and CDR2 sequences are MNHEY and SVGAGI. V dropped 5 bases and J dropped 1; count of bases not matched to a gene: 2. In DNA form, the CDR3 reads TGTGCCAGCAGTCGGACAGGGGTTAACTATGGCTACACCTTC. This codes for CASSRTGVNYGYTF.